Listed here are 9 T cell receptor beta chains from one sample, sequenced in a study of beta chain features in type 1 diabetes. Expressed TCRB transcripts were sequenced after all isolated RNA was converted to cDNA. Sequenced by immunoSEQ multiplex PCR; TCRdb stores in-frame clones only, minus some. The sample gives 300,000 to 350,000 clones, about 19% of which show up once; around 0.044% is in the top ten. Specimen: naive CD4+ T cells from blood. Receptors originate from a young woman in good health.

This chain joins TRBV7-3 and TRBJ2-7, with a weak D call TRBD2 (5 bases). Trimming cost V 0 bases and J 2 bases, with 8 bases left between them. There are 14 residues in the CDR3. Germline V gives CDR1 SGHTA, CDR2 FQGTGA. CDR3 loop: CASSLTTGAYEQYF. CDR3 sequence (DNA): TGTGCCAGCAGCTTAACAACCGGGGCCTACGAGCAGTACTTC.

The genes are TRBV5-1 and TRBJ2-7; perhaps TRBD1 as D (6 bases). The ends were cut back, 5 bases at V and 3 bases at J, with 12 bases in the middle. Germline lookup yields CDR1 SGHRS and CDR2 YFSETQ. CDR3 length: 13 residues. CDR3 protein: CASRPQQGYEQYF. As DNA, the CDR3 is TGCGCCAGCAGGCCCCAACAGGGCTACGAGCAGTACTTC. The variable domain in full, completed from reference TRBV5-1 and TRBJ2-7, reads KAGVTQTPRYLIKTRGQQVTLSCSPISGHRSVSWYQQTPGQGLQFLFEYFSETQRNKGNFPGRFSGRQFSNSRSEMNVSTLELGDSALYLCASRPQQGYEQYFGPGTRLTVT.

The genes are TRBV6-5 and TRBJ1-2; no reliable D call. V lost 7 bases, J lost 6 bases, and 12 bases lay in between. CDR3 length equals 12 residues. Germline V CDR1 and CDR2: MNHEY, SVGAGI. DNA of the CDR3: TGTGCCAGCACAGACGGGATGAATGGCTACACCTTC. The encoded protein is CASTDGMNGYTF.

This clone was seen only a few times. The V and J genes are TRBV7-9 and TRBJ1-3; maybe TRBD1 (6 bases). Germline loops: CDR1 SEHNR, CDR2 FQNEAQ (reference sequence). Between the trimmed V and J ends, which lost 5 bases and 2 bases, there was a span of 13 bases. This CDR3 comprises 15 residues. CDR3 in amino acids: CASSPQGKAGNTIYF. Written as DNA, the CDR3 is TGTGCCAGCAGCCCACAGGGAAAAGCTGGAAACACCATATATTTT. The full variable domain, rest sourced from reference TRBV7-9 and TRBJ1-3, is DTGVSQNPRHKITKRGQNVTFRCDPISEHNRLYWYRQTLGQGPEFLTYFQNEAQLEKSRLLSDRFSAERPKGSFSTLEIQRTEQGDSAMYLCASSPQGKAGNTIYFGEGSWLTVV.

V and J are TRBV6-5 and TRBJ2-7, with TRBD1 matching over 11 bases. CDR1 is MNHEY and CDR2 is SVGAGI in the germline V gene. Trimming removed 5 bases from V and 6 bases from J; junction bases left unmatched: 3. The CDR3 runs 13 residues. CDR3 coding DNA: TGTGCCAGCAGTAGAGGACAGGGGGCCGAGCAGTACTTC. It is translated as CASSRGQGAEQYF.

This chain uses TRBV7-3 with TRBJ2-1, with TRBD1 matching over 8 bases. With V trimmed by 5 bases and J by 10 bases, 10 bases remained unmatched. CDR3 size: 14 residues. Germline-derived CDR1 and CDR2 are SGHTA and FQGTGA. As DNA, the CDR3 is TGTGCCAGCAGCCCGGACAGGGTCGGCGGCGAGCAGTTCTTC. Residues: CASSPDRVGGEQFF.

This clone has a handful of counts. The chain employs TRBV10-2 and TRBJ1-5, with a possible D match to TRBD1 (5 bases). Germline CDR1 WSHSY, CDR2 SAAADI. The V and J ends lost 6 bases and 4 bases respectively, with 7 bases between them. The CDR3 loop spans 12 amino acids. For the CDR3, the DNA is TGCGCCAGCAGGCAGGGTAATCAGCCCCAGCATTTT. Its translation is CASRQGNQPQHF.

This chain connects TRBV4-1 to TRBJ1-2; D not certain. The CDR3 runs 14 residues. The germline V gene encodes CDR1 MGHRA and CDR2 YSYEKL. V was trimmed by 4 bases and J by 5 bases, leaving 14 bases between them. Here the CDR3 DNA reads TGCGCCAGCAGCCTCGCCTCGGGAACATATGGCTACACCTTC. Translating it yields CASSLASGTYGYTF.

This clone showed up just once. The chain combines TRBV7-3 with TRBJ2-2; tentative D call: TRBD1 (8 bases). Trimming pared 4 bases from V and 3 bases from J, leaving 15 bases between. Germline lookup yields CDR1 SGHTA and CDR2 FQGTGA. The CDR3 sequence is 16 residues long. This CDR3 reads CASSSRTGRDTGELFF. CDR3 DNA: TGTGCCAGCAGCTCCCGGACAGGGAGGGACACCGGGGAGCTGTTTTTT.